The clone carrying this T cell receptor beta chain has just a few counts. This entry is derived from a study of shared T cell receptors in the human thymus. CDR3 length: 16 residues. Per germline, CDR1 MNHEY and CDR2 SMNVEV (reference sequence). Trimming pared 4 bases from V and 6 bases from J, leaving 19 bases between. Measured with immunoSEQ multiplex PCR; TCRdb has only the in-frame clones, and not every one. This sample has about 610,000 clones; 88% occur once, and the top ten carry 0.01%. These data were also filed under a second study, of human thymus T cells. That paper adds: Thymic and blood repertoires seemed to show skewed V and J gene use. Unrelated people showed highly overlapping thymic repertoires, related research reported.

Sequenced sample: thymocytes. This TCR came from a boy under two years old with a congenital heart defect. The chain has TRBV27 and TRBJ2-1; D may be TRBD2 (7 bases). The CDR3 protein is CASSSAQGGDRNEQFF. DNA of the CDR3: TGTGCCAGCAGTTCCGCACAGGGAGGGGATCGCAATGAGCAGTTCTTC.